This entry lists 30 T cell receptor beta chains sequenced from one sample in a study. TCRdb re-called the 5' RACE reads with MiXCR, one entry per CDR3 protein. The sample lists tens of thousands of distinct CDR3 sequences, more than 25% occurring once. The specimen was naive CD4+ T cells sorted from blood. As to subset: naive CD4+ T cells, CD4+CD45RA+CD25-. These receptors all come from a female donor with breast cancer.

This clonotype came up a few times. The V gene is TRBV5-1, the J gene TRBJ1-6; D remains unclear. Between the trimmed V and J ends, which lost 0 bases and 7 bases, there was a span of 5 bases. Germline V gene lookup returns CDR1 SGHRS and CDR2 YFSETQ. This CDR3 has 13 residues. As DNA, the CDR3 is TGCGCCAGCAGCTTGGACCGCAATTCACCCCTCCACTTT. Translated, it gives CASSLDRNSPLHF.

There are a few counts of this clonotype. CDR3 nucleotide sequence: TGTGCCAGCTCACAGGTGAAGGGATACAATGAGCAGTTCTTC. Translation gives CASSQVKGYNEQFF. J is TRBJ2-1 and V is TRBV18, with D uncertain. Germline loops: CDR1 KGHSH, CDR2 LQKENI. CDR3 length equals 14 residues. Trimming pared 4 bases from V and 4 bases from J, leaving 11 bases between.

The chain couples TRBV6-1 to TRBJ1-6; D uncertain. Trimming took off 10 bases at V and 8 bases at J, with 24 bases between the two ends. Germline V gives CDR1 MNHNS, CDR2 SASEGT. CDR3 length: 16 amino acids. CDR3 amino acids: CATVGYPSQAHSPLHF. Written as DNA, the CDR3 is TGTGCCACCGTAGGATATCCCAGTCAGGCCCATTCACCCCTCCACTTT.

The rearrangement joins TRBV6-5 to TRBJ2-7; D possibly corresponds to TRBD1 (5 bases). The CDR3 contains 18 residues. The germline V and J ends were trimmed by 2 bases and 3 bases, with 23 bases remaining between them. Germline V gene lookup returns CDR1 MNHEY and CDR2 SVGAGI. CDR3 sequence: CASSYTPPAAGWIYEQYF. In nucleotides, the CDR3 is TGTGCCAGCAGTTACACACCCCCCGCGGCAGGGTGGATCTACGAGCAGTACTTC.

The chain has TRBV20-1 and TRBJ2-1, with D hard to call. The V gene's germline CDR1 is DFQATT and CDR2 SNEGSKA (reference sequence). The length of the CDR3 is 15 residues. The V end was cut by 4 bases, the J end by 7 bases, with 20 bases between. The CDR3 bases are TGCAGTGCTACGCTCCAGGCCCGGTCATTTAATGAGCAGTTCTTC. It encodes CSATLQARSFNEQFF.

The chain uses TRBV7-9 and TRBJ2-7, with D possibly being TRBD1 (6 bases). This CDR3 spans 16 amino acids. The germline V gene has CDR1 SEHNR and CDR2 FQNEAQ (reference sequence). V gave up 5 bases and J gave up 2 bases, with 19 bases separating them. This chain's CDR3 is CASSLRVGQNTYEQYF. In DNA form, the CDR3 reads TGTGCCAGCAGCCTACGGGTCGGACAGAATACCTACGAGCAGTACTTC.

The chain is built from TRBV3-1 and TRBJ2-6; D perhaps matches TRBD1 (6 bases). CDR3 size: 19 residues. Germline V gives CDR1 LGHDT, CDR2 YNNKEL (reference sequence). V gave up 1 base and J gave up 0 bases, with 16 bases separating them. CDR3 coding DNA: TGTGCCAGCAGCCAAGTTCAAGGGGGTGCCCTCTCTGGGGCCAACGTCCTGACTTTC. The encoded protein is CASSQVQGGALSGANVLTF.

This clonotype has a handful of counts. The genes are TRBV7-6 and TRBJ1-5; 7 bases line up with TRBD1. Germline values: CDR1 SGHVS, CDR2 FNYEAQ. Trimming removed 1 base from V and 9 bases from J; junction bases left unmatched: 9. The CDR3 is 15 residues long. The CDR3 sequence: CASSLGTGATWPQHF. The CDR3 nucleotides are TGTGCCAGCAGCTTAGGGACAGGAGCCACCTGGCCCCAGCATTTT.

The chain uses TRBV12-3 or TRBV12-4 and TRBJ2-5, with a possible D match to TRBD1 (5 bases). V was cut by 6 bases and J by 4 bases, with 9 bases left in between. This CDR3 comprises 12 residues. The CDR3 spells CASSSGLETQYF. CDR3 nucleotide sequence: TGTGCCAGCAGCTCAGGGTTAGAGACCCAGTACTTC.

This clonotype has a handful of counts. This rearrangement joins TRBV6-2 or TRBV6-3 to TRBJ1-6; D might be TRBD1 (6 bases). The CDR3 is 16 amino acids. Looked up from germline, CDR1 is MNHEY and CDR2 is SVGEGT. V lost 0 bases, J lost 7 bases, and 13 bases lay in between. CDR3: CASSYSQGRDNSPLHF. CDR3 DNA: TGTGCCAGCAGTTACTCGCAGGGGCGCGACAATTCACCCCTCCACTTT.

This clonotype was seen more than once but under ten times. The chain has TRBV9 and TRBJ2-3; D uncertain. In germline, CDR1 is SGDLS, CDR2 YYNGEE. The V and J ends lost 4 bases and 0 bases respectively, with 6 bases between them. This CDR3 contains 13 residues. The DNA for the CDR3 is TGTGCCAGCAGCCCTTTTAGCACAGATACGCAGTATTTT. Amino acids: CASSPFSTDTQYF.

The chain carries TRBV7-8 and TRBJ1-2; D is undetermined. This CDR3 contains 13 residues. Germline CDR1 is SGHVS and CDR2 is FQNEAQ. V was shortened by 4 bases and J by 5 bases, with 11 bases between the two germline ends. The CDR3 DNA reads TGTGCCAGCAGCTACGAACGGCAGTATGGCTACACCTTC. This translates into CASSYERQYGYTF.

This chain connects TRBV7-9 to TRBJ1-4; D perhaps matches TRBD1 (6 bases). Germline V lookup: CDR1 SEHNR, CDR2 FQNEAQ (reference sequence). The CDR3 is made up of 15 amino acids. The germline V and J ends were trimmed by 5 bases and 7 bases, with 17 bases remaining between them. The CDR3 loop reads CASSLGGTQLEKLFF. The CDR3 nucleotides read TGTGCCAGCAGCCTAGGGGGGACGCAGCTTGAAAAACTGTTTTTT. Complete variable domain (other parts from reference TRBV7-9 and TRBJ1-4): DTGVSQNPRHKITKRGQNVTFRCDPISEHNRLYWYRQTLGQGPEFLTYFQNEAQLEKSRLLSDRFSAERPKGSFSTLEIQRTEQGDSAMYLCASSLGGTQLEKLFFGSGTQLSVL.

The rearrangement uses TRBV5-1 and TRBJ2-1; D possibly uses TRBD1 or TRBD2 (5 bases each). The germline V gene has CDR1 SGHRS and CDR2 YFSETQ. Trimming stripped 2 bases from V and 5 bases from J, with 14 bases between. This CDR3 is built from 15 residues. Here the CDR3 reads CASSFSGTGHNEQFF. CDR3 DNA: TGCGCCAGCAGCTTTTCCGGGACGGGACACAATGAGCAGTTCTTC.

By share of the sample, this clonotype is medium-sized (0.01 to 0.1%). The gene calls are TRBV28 and TRBJ2-1; 8 bases map to TRBD2. This CDR3 is built from 13 residues. CDR1 is MDHEN, CDR2 SYDVKM, per germline. The V segment lost 6 bases and the J segment 4 bases; nucleotides outside the gene matches: 2. In DNA form, the CDR3 reads TGTGCCAGCAGGCGGGAGGAATACAATGAGCAGTTCTTC. This encodes CASRREEYNEQFF.

This rearrangement joins TRBV19 to TRBJ1-5; D is ambiguous. This CDR3 spans 19 amino acids. V lost 1 base and J 0 bases, leaving 19 bases between the germline ends. In germline, CDR1 is LNHDA, CDR2 SQIVND (reference sequence). The chain's CDR3 is CASSIGPATRVYSNQPQHF. The DNA for the CDR3 is TGTGCCAGTAGTATAGGCCCAGCGACGCGGGTATATAGCAATCAGCCCCAGCATTTT.

The sample holds a few counts of this clonotype. The chain uses TRBV12-5 and TRBJ2-3; 10 bases align to TRBD1. Germline assignment: CDR1 LGHNT and CDR2 FRNRAP. Germline trimming cut 1 base from V and 4 bases from J; bases unmatched to any gene: 2. This CDR3 contains 15 residues. CDR3 sequence reads: CASGLGGTGADTQYF. The DNA for the CDR3 is TGTGCTAGTGGTTTGGGGGGGACAGGGGCAGATACGCAGTATTTT.

This clonotype was counted a few times. The chain combines TRBV20-1 with TRBJ2-7; TRBD2 matches 10 bases. The length of the CDR3 is 16 residues. In germline, CDR1 is DFQATT, CDR2 SNEGSKA (reference sequence). Unmatched junction bases numbered 8, after V lost 0 bases and J lost 3 bases. The CDR3, as DNA: TGCAGTGCTAGAGATCCGGGGGCTAGCGGGAGCTACGAGCAGTACTTC. Its translation is CSARDPGASGSYEQYF.

The CDR3 is CAISDRGSGGTYEQYF. CDR3 DNA sequence: TGTGCCATCAGTGACCGGGGGAGCGGGGGGACCTACGAGCAGTACTTC. The chain has TRBV10-3 and TRBJ2-7; 9 positions match TRBD2. The V gene's germline CDR1 is ENHRY and CDR2 SYGVKD. V shed 3 bases, J shed 2 bases, and the junction held 8 bases outside the gene matches. The CDR3 runs 16 residues.

The V gene is TRBV20-1, the J gene TRBJ2-5; unclear D gene. This CDR3 has 11 residues. The germline V gene encodes CDR1 DFQATT and CDR2 SNEGSKA (reference sequence). V lost 6 bases and J 1 base, leaving 6 bases between the germline ends. The DNA for the CDR3 is TGCAGTGCCACAATCCAAGAGACCCAGTACTTC. Translated: CSATIQETQYF.

The chain links TRBV9 to TRBJ1-4, with a weak D call TRBD1 (5 bases). This CDR3 is 15 amino acids long. Per the germline V gene, CDR1 is SGDLS and CDR2 is YYNGEE. The V end was cut by 0 bases, the J end by 5 bases, with 11 bases between. This CDR3 reads CASSVAAGRNEKLFF. CDR3 coding DNA: TGTGCCAGCAGCGTAGCCGCGGGGCGGAATGAAAAACTGTTTTTT.

This sequence joins TRBV6-5 and TRBJ1-2; 8 bases line up with TRBD1. The V and J ends lost 0 bases and 2 bases, in that order; junction bases with no gene match: 5. There are 16 residues in the CDR3. Germline V CDR1 and CDR2: MNHEY, SVGAGI. CDR3 region: CASSYSGAGGNYGYTF. Written as DNA, the CDR3 is TGTGCCAGCAGTTACTCGGGAGCAGGGGGCAACTATGGCTACACCTTC.

V usage is TRBV7-2 and J usage is TRBJ2-5, with 8 bases that match TRBD2. The CDR3 is 15 amino acids. With 1 base clipped from V and 3 bases from J, the junction kept 4 bases outside the gene matches. Looked up from germline, CDR1 is SGHTA and CDR2 is FQGNSA. CDR3 bases: TGTGCCAGCAGCTTAGGTCTAGCGGGTAAAGAGACCCAGTACTTC. Amino acid sequence: CASSLGLAGKETQYF.

This clonotype has only a few counts. The chain links TRBV20-1 to TRBJ2-1, with TRBD2 matching over 9 bases. The germline CDR1 and CDR2 sequences are DFQATT and SNEGSKA (reference sequence). J was trimmed by 4 bases and V by 6 bases; bases with no gene match: 4. CDR3 size: 13 residues. CDR3 residues: CSALLAGYNEQFF. The CDR3 nucleotides are TGCAGTGCCCTACTAGCGGGTTACAATGAGCAGTTCTTC.

The CDR3 reads CASSFMTGDETQYF. CDR3 bases: TGCGCCAGCAGCTTTATGACGGGGGACGAGACCCAGTACTTC. The V and J genes are TRBV5-1 and TRBJ2-5; TRBD2 might be the D (6 bases). Trimming pared 2 bases from V and 5 bases from J, leaving 13 bases between. The CDR3 is 14 amino acids. Germline CDR1 reads SGHRS; CDR2 reads YFSETQ. The full variable domain, completed using reference TRBV5-1 and TRBJ2-5, is KAGVTQTPRYLIKTRGQQVTLSCSPISGHRSVSWYQQTPGQGLQFLFEYFSETQRNKGNFPGRFSGRQFSNSRSEMNVSTLELGDSALYLCASSFMTGDETQYFGPGTRLLVL.

On this clonotype itself: Germline and junction disagree at one end, which may indicate a read error. The chain employs TRBV4-1 and TRBJ1-2; D is ambiguous. This CDR3 has 15 residues. Per the germline V gene, CDR1 is MGHRA and CDR2 is YSYEKL. CDR3: CAGSQVGGSDYGYTF. The DNA for the CDR3 is TGCGCCGGCAGCCAAGTTGGAGGGTCCGACTATGGCTACACCTTC.

The J gene is TRBJ2-1, the V gene TRBV7-3; D remains unclear. Trimming stripped 4 bases from V and 2 bases from J, with 6 bases between. The CDR3 is 13 residues long. Germline values: CDR1 SGHTA, CDR2 FQGTGA. CDR3 bases: TGTGCCAGCAGCTCAAATGCCTACAATGAGCAGTTCTTC. Translated: CASSSNAYNEQFF.

This chain uses TRBV4-1 with TRBJ1-2; D may be TRBD1 (5 bases). This CDR3 has 15 residues. V gave up 4 bases and J gave up 3 bases, with 15 bases separating them. Germline loops: CDR1 MGHRA, CDR2 YSYEKL. This CDR3 reads CASSPTDSSYYGYTF. DNA of the CDR3: TGCGCCAGCAGCCCGACAGACTCATCGTACTATGGCTACACCTTC.

This CDR3 reads CASSFGRDGMSTEAFF. As DNA, the CDR3 is TGCGCCAGCAGCTTTGGCCGGGATGGGATGTCCACTGAAGCTTTCTTT. This chain links TRBV5-1 with TRBJ1-1, with D unresolved. The length of the CDR3 is 16 residues. Germline V lookup: CDR1 SGHRS, CDR2 YFSETQ. The ends were cut back, 2 bases at V and 4 bases at J, with 18 bases in the middle.

By its share, this clonotype is medium-sized. V gene TRBV5-1 combines with J gene TRBJ2-3; D possibly corresponds to TRBD1 (6 bases). This CDR3 region has 14 residues. The V end was cut by 3 bases, the J end by 0 bases, with 8 bases between. The V gene's germline CDR1 is SGHRS and CDR2 YFSETQ. CDR3 DNA sequence: TGCGCCAGCAGCTCAACAGGGAGCACAGATACGCAGTATTTT. It yields the protein CASSSTGSTDTQYF.